These 13 T cell receptor beta chains came from one sample sequenced in a study of OX40 agonist ivuxolimab in advanced cancers. Data came from immunoSEQ multiplex PCR; TCRdb stores just in-frame clones and leaves some out. The sample yields around 94,000 clones, more than 90% seen once. This specimen consisted of CD4+ or CD8+ T cells sorted from blood, obtained in a trial of the OX40 agonist ivuxolimab. These receptors all stem from an adult with an advanced solid tumor such as melanoma, head and neck, liver or kidney cancer.

The CDR3 sequence is CATSPMGGNEQFF. The DNA of the CDR3 is TGTGCCACCAGCCCGATGGGGGGCAATGAGCAGTTCTTC. The rearrangement joins TRBV15 to TRBJ2-1; D perhaps matches TRBD2 (6 bases). The V end was cut by 5 bases, the J end by 6 bases, with 11 bases between. This CDR3 contains 13 residues. CDR1 and CDR2 from the germline V gene are LNHNV and YYDKDF (reference sequence).

The chain recombines TRBV29-1 with TRBJ1-2; possibly TRBD1 for D (5 bases). The CDR3 extends over 13 amino acids. The V end lost 4 bases, the J end lost 6 bases, and 15 bases lay between the germline ends. Germline V gene lookup returns CDR1 SQVTM and CDR2 ANQGSEA. The CDR3 DNA reads as TGCAGCGTTGTAGGGGACCCTTTAGATGGCTACACCTTC. Encoded protein: CSVVGDPLDGYTF.

CDR3 region: CASSSYARTGVNSYNEQFF. In nucleotides, the CDR3 is TGTGCCAGCAGCTCTTATGCGAGGACGGGGGTTAACTCCTACAATGAGCAGTTCTTC. The chain has TRBV7-8 and TRBJ2-1, with a weak D call TRBD2 (6 bases). V was cut by 4 bases and J by 0 bases, with 22 bases left in between. The germline gives CDR1 SGHVS, CDR2 FQNEAQ. The CDR3 totals 19 residues.

V gene TRBV10-3 combines with J gene TRBJ2-7; 8 nucleotides align to TRBD1. V lost 4 bases and J lost 3; bases outside the gene matches: 5. This CDR3 has 14 residues. The V gene's germline CDR1 is ENHRY and CDR2 SYGVKD. The CDR3 sequence is CAISAPGQVYEQYF. CDR3 coding DNA: TGTGCCATCAGTGCCCCGGGACAGGTCTACGAGCAGTACTTC.

V and J are TRBV6-5 and TRBJ2-1; D is unresolved. Germline CDR1 is MNHEY and CDR2 is SVGAGI. Between the trimmed V and J ends, which lost 7 bases and 4 bases, there was a span of 17 bases. The CDR3 extends over 15 amino acids. DNA for the CDR3: TGTGCCAGCACTTCGGGTATATTGGAATACAATGAGCAGTTCTTC. Translated, it gives CASTSGILEYNEQFF.

The chain carries TRBV6-1 and TRBJ1-1; D remains ambiguous. The CDR3 sequence is 15 residues long. Trimming removed 2 bases at V and 3 bases at J, with 13 bases between. Germline V gene sequence: CDR1 MNHNS, CDR2 SASEGT. The DNA of the CDR3 is TGTGCCAGCAGTGAACGTGGCAGAAGCCACACTGAAGCTTTCTTT. Amino acid sequence: CASSERGRSHTEAFF.

The chain couples TRBV7-9 to TRBJ2-7; D remains ambiguous. From germline, CDR1 is SEHNR and CDR2 FQNEAQ (reference sequence). The V end lost 1 base, the J end lost 1 base, and 2 bases lay between the germline ends. The CDR3 has 12 amino acids. CDR3 sequence reads: CASSLVSYEQYF. The CDR3 nucleotides read TGTGCCAGCAGCTTAGTTTCCTACGAGCAGTACTTC.

The chain carries TRBV5-5 and TRBJ2-5; 8 nucleotides line up with TRBD1. CDR1 and CDR2 from the germline V gene are SGHKS and YYEKEE (reference sequence). CDR3 length: 16 residues. Trimming at V came to 1 base and at J to 1 base, leaving 6 bases not matched to a gene. The CDR3 sequence: CASSLYVGQGQETQYF. The DNA for the CDR3 is TGTGCCAGCAGCTTGTATGTAGGACAGGGCCAAGAGACCCAGTACTTC.

V is TRBV5-1 and J is TRBJ2-7; 10 bases are a match to TRBD1. Germline CDR1 is SGHRS and CDR2 is YFSETQ. V gave up 4 bases and J gave up 5 bases; unmatched junction bases: 6. The CDR3 has 14 residues. CDR3 coding DNA: TGCGCCAGCAGCCCGGGGACAGGGGAAAACGAGCAGTACTTC. It yields the protein CASSPGTGENEQYF.

V gene TRBV5-8 combines with J gene TRBJ1-5; 10 bases map to TRBD1. This CDR3 is 17 amino acids long. Germline CDR1 SGHTS, CDR2 YDEGEE. V shed 2 bases, J shed 0 bases, and the junction held 5 bases outside the gene matches. CDR3: CASSLPGQGLSNQPQHF. The CDR3 region has the DNA TGTGCCAGCAGCTTACCGGGACAGGGGCTTAGCAATCAGCCCCAGCATTTT.

This chain links TRBV15 with TRBJ1-1; a possible D gene is TRBD1 (5 bases). Deletions cut 7 bases from V and 11 bases from J, with 23 bases between. This CDR3 has 14 amino acids. Per germline, CDR1 LNHNV and CDR2 YYDKDF (reference sequence). As DNA, the CDR3 is TGTGCCACCACCCCGCAGGACCAGGGTTCAGGCGCTTTCTTT. It codes for CATTPQDQGSGAFF.

This chain links TRBV12-5 with TRBJ2-7; TRBD2 matches at 7 bases. The ends lost 0 bases at V and 1 base at J; junction bases unmatched: 15. The V gene's germline CDR1 is LGHNT and CDR2 FRNRAP. This CDR3 contains 19 residues. In DNA form, the CDR3 reads TGTGCTAGTGGTTTGGTGCAGGGTTATGGGGCGGGAGCATCCTACGAGCAGTACTTC. It encodes CASGLVQGYGAGASYEQYF.

This clone was seen a single time. The chain joins TRBV30 to TRBJ1-6; a weak D match, TRBD1 (6 bases). V was cut by 0 bases and J by 5 bases, with 11 bases left in between. CDR1 is GTSNPN, CDR2 SVGIG, per germline (reference sequence). This CDR3 contains 15 residues. In DNA, the CDR3 is TGTGCCTGGAGTGTACAAGGGGGAAATAATTCACCCCTCCACTTT. This gives the protein CAWSVQGGNNSPLHF.